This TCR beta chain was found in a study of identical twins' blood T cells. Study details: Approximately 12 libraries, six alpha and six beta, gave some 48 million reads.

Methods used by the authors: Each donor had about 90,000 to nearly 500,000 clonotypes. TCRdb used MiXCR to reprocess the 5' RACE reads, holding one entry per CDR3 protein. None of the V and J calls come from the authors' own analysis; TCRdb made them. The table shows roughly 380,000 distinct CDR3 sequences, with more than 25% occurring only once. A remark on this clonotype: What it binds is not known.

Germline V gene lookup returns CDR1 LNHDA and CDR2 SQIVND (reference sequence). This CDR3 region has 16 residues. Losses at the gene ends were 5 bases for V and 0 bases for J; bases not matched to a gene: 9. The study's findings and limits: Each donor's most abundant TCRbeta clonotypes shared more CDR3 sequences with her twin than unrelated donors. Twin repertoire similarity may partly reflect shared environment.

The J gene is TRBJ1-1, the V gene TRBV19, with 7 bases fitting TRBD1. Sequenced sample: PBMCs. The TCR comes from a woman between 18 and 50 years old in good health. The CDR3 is CASSEAGTALNTEAFF. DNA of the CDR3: TGTGCCAGTAGTGAGGCCGGGACAGCACTGAACACTGAAGCTTTCTTT.